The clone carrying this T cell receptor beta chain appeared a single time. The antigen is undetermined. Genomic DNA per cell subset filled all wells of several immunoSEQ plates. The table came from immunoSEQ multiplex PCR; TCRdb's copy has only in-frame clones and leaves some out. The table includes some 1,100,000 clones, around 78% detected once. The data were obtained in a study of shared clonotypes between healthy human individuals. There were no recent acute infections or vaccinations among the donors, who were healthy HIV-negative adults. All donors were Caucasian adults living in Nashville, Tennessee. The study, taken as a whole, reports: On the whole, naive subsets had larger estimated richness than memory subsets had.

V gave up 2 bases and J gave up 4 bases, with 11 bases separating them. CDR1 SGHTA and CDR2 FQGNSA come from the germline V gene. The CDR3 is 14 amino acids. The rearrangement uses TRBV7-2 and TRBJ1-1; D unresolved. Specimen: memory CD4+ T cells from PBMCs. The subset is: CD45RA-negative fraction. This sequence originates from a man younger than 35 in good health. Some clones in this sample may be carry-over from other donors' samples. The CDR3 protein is CASSLPGFGTEAFF. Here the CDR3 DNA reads TGTGCCAGCAGCTTACCTGGGTTTGGCACTGAAGCTTTCTTT.